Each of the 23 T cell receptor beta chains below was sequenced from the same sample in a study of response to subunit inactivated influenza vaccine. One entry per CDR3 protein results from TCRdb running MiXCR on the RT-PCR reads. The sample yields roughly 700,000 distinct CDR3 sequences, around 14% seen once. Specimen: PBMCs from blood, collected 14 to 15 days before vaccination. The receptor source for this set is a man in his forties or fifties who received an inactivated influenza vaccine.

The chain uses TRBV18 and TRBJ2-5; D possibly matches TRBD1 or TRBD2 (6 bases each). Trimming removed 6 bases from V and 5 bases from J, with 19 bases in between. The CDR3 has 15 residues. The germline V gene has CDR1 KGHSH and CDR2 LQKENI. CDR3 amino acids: CASSPQEGGRETQYF. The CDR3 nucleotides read TGTGCCAGCTCCCCCCAGGAGGGGGGAAGGGAGACCCAGTACTTC.

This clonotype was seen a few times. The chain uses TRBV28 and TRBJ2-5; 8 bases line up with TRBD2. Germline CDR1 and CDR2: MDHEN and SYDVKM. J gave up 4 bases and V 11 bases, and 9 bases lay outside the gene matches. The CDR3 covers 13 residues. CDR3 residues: CAAVAGRGETQYF. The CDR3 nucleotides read TGTGCCGCCGTCGCCGGGAGGGGAGAGACCCAGTACTTC.

CDR3 DNA: TGTGCAAGTCGCTTAGTTGAAATCGGGAGGGCCTGGGATGAGCAGTTCTTC. This translates into CASRLVEIGRAWDEQFF. The rearrangement links TRBV12-2 to TRBJ2-1; the table's D call, TRBD2, has no DNA check behind it. TRBV12-2 is assigned pseudogene status. This CDR3 spans 17 amino acids.

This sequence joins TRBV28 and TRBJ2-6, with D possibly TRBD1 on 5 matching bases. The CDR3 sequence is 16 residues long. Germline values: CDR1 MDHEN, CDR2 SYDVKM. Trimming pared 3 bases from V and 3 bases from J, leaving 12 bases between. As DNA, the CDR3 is TGTGCCAGCAGTTTGAGACAGATCGGTGGGGCCAACGTCCTGACTTTC. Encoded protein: CASSLRQIGGANVLTF.

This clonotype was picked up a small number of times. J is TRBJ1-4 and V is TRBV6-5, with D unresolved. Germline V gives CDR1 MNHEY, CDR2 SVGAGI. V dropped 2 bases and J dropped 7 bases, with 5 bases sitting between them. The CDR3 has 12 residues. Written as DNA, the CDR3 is TGTGCCAGCAGTTACGGGAGTGAAAAACTGTTTTTT. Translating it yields CASSYGSEKLFF.

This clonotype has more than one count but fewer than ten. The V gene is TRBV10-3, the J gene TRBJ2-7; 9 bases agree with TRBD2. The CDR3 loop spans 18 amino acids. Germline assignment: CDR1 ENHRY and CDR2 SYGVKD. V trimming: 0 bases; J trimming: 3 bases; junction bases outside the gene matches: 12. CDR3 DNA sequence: TGTGCCATCAGTGAGTCGTCTGCGGGAGGGCTCGGGCTCTACGAGCAGTACTTC. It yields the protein CAISESSAGGLGLYEQYF.

The CDR3 bases are TGTGCCAGCAGTGGAGTAGTGAATCCTAGCTCAGATACGCAGTATTTT. It translates to CASSGVVNPSSDTQYF. This sequence joins TRBV6-2 or TRBV6-3 and TRBJ2-3, with a tentative D call TRBD2 (5 bases). The CDR3 runs to 16 residues. Germline V gives CDR1 MNHEY, CDR2 SVGEGT. The V end lost 5 bases, the J end lost 4 bases, and 19 bases lay between the germline ends.

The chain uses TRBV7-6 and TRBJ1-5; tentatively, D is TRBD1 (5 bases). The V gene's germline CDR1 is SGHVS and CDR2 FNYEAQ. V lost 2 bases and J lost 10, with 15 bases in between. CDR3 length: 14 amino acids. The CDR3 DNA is TGTGCCAGCAGCTTAATGGGATCAGGGCCACCCCAGCATTTT. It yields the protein CASSLMGSGPPQHF.

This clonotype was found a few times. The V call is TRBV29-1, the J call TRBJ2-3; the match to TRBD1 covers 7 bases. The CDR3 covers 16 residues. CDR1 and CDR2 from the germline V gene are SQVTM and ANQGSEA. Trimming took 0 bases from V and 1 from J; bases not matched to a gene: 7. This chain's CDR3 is CSVEDINRGGTDTQYF. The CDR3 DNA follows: TGCAGCGTTGAAGATATCAACAGGGGAGGCACAGATACGCAGTATTTT.

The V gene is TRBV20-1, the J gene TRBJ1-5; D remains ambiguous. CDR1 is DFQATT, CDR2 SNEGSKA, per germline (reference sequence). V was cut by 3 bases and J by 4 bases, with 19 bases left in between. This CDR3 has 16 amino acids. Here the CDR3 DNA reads TGCAGTGCTAGTCTTACAGAGACTATCGGGAATCAGCCCCAGCATTTT. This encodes CSASLTETIGNQPQHF.

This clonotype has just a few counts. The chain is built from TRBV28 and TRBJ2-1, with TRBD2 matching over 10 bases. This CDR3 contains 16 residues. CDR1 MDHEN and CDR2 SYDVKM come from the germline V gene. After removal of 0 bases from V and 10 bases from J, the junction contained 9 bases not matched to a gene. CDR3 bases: TGTGCCAGCAGTTTATGGAACCAGCGGGGGGGAGGGGAGCAGTTCTTC. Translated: CASSLWNQRGGGEQFF.

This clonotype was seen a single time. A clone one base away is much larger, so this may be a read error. The CDR3 is CSATSGSGANVLTF. CDR3 in DNA: TGCAGTGCTACCTCAGGGTCTGGGGCCAACGTCCTGACTTTC. This chain connects TRBV20-1 to TRBJ2-6, with TRBD1 as a possible D gene (5 bases). Germline V gene lookup returns CDR1 DFQATT and CDR2 SNEGSKA (reference sequence). V lost 4 bases to trimming and J lost 1 base, with 8 bases between them. This CDR3 has 14 amino acids.

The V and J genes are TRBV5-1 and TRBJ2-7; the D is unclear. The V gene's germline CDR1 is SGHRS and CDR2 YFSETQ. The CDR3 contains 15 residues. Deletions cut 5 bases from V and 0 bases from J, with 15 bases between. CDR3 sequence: CASRPGPLSSYEQYF. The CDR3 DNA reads TGCGCCAGCAGACCAGGACCCTTGAGCTCCTACGAGCAGTACTTC.

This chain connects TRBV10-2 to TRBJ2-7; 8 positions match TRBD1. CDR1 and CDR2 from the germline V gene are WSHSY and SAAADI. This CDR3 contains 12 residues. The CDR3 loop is CATSTGAYEQYF. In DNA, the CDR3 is TGCGCAACCTCGACAGGGGCCTACGAGCAGTACTTC.

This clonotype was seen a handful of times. The CDR3 reads CASSLTRDRPYNEQFF. The CDR3 DNA is TGTGCCAGCAGCCTCACCCGGGACAGGCCCTACAATGAGCAGTTCTTC. The rearrangement joins TRBV6-2 or TRBV6-3 to TRBJ2-1; 8 bases line up with TRBD1. Germline V gene data show CDR1 as MNHEY and CDR2 as SVGEGT. V gave up 6 bases and J gave up 2 bases; unmatched junction bases: 9. The CDR3 length is 16 residues.

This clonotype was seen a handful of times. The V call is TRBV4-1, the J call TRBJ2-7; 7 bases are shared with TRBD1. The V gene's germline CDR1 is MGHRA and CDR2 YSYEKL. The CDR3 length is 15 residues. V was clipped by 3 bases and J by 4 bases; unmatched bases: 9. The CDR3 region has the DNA TGCGCCAGCAGCCAGGCCGGGACAGACATTTACGAGCAGTACTTC. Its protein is CASSQAGTDIYEQYF.

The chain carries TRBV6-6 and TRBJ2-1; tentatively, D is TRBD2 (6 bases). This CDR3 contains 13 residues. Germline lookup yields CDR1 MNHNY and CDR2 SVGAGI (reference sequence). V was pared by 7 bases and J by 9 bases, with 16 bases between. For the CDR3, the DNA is TGTGCCAGCACATCTTTGGAGGGAACTGAGCAGTTCTTC. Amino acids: CASTSLEGTEQFF.

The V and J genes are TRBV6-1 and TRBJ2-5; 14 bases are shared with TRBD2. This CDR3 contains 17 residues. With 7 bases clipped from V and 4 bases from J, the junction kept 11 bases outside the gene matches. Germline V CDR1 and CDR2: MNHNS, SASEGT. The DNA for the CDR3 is TGTGCCAGCACACCCAAGACTAGCGGGGGGGTAAGAGAGACCCAGTACTTC. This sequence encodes CASTPKTSGGVRETQYF.

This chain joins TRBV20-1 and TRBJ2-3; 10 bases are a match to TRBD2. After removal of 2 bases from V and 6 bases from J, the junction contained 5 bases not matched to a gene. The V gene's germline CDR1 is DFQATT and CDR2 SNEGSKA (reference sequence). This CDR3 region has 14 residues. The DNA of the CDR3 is TGCAGTGCTAGAAAAGCGGGAGGGACGGATACGCAGTATTTT. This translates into CSARKAGGTDTQYF.

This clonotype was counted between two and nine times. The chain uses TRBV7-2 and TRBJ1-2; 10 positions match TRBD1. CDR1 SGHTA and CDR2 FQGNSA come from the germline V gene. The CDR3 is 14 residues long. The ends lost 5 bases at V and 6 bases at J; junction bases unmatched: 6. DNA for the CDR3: TGTGCCAGCAGCACCCGGGACAGGGGTAATGGCTACACCTTC. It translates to CASSTRDRGNGYTF.

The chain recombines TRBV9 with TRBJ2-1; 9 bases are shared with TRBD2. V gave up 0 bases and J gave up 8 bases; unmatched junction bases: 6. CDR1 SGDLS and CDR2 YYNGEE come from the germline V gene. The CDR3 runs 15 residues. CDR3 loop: CASSVDGGLAYEQFF. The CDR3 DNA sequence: TGTGCCAGCAGCGTAGATGGAGGACTAGCGTATGAGCAGTTCTTC.

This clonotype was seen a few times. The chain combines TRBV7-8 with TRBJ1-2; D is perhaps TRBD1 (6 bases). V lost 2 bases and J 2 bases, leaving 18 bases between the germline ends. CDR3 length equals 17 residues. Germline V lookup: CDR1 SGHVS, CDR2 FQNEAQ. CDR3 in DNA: TGTGCCAGCAGCTTAACGGCAGACAGGCAGGGGAACTATGGCTACACCTTC. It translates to CASSLTADRQGNYGYTF.

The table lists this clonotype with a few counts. This chain's CDR3 is CASSLTLPRVPTYEQYF. CDR3 nucleotides: TGTGCCAGCAGCTTAACCCTCCCCCGGGTACCTACCTACGAGCAGTACTTC. The chain recombines TRBV11-2 with TRBJ2-7; D ambiguous. CDR1 SGHAT and CDR2 FQNNGV come from the germline V gene. The CDR3 covers 17 residues. With 2 bases removed from V and 2 bases from J, the gap between germline ends came to 19 bases.